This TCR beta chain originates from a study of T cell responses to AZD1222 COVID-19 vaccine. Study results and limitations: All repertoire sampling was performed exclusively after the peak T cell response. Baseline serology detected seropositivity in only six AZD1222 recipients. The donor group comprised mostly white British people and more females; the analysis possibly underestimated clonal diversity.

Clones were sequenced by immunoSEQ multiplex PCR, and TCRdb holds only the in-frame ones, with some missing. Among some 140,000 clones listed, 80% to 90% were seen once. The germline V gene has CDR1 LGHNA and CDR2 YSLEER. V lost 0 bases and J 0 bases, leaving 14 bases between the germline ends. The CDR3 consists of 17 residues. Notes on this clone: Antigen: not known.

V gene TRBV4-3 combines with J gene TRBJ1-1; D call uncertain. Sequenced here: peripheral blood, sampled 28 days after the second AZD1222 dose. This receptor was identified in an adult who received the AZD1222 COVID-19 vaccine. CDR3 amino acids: CASSQEWKASMNTEAFF. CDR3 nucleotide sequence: TGCGCCAGCAGCCAAGAGTGGAAGGCCTCGATGAACACTGAAGCTTTCTTT.